This T cell receptor (beta chain) comes out of a study of post-analysis software for immune sequencing data. Study-level findings and limits: Controls had significantly higher normalized Chao1 diversity than multiple sclerosis patients. Patients used five TRBV segments, including TRBV5-6, TRBV5-1 and TRBV20-1, more often than controls.

Germline CDR1 reads SGHVS; CDR2 reads FQNEAQ. Trimming shortened V by 5 bases and J by 7 bases, and 15 bases separated the two germline ends. The CDR3 extends over 14 amino acids. cDNA libraries of TCR beta carried unique molecular identifiers. TCRdb recomputed calls from the PCR reads with MiXCR, one row per CDR3 protein. The table records about 500,000 distinct CDR3 sequences, around 40% of them present only once. This clonotype turned up a few times. Its antigen is not identified. The sequence was collected from a girl under 18 with multiple sclerosis. Material: blood. The chain carries TRBV7-8 and TRBJ2-1; D possibly corresponds to TRBD2 (6 bases). The CDR3 nucleotides read TGTGCCAGCAGCAAACGGGAGAACAATAATGAGCAGTTCTTC. It codes for CASSKRENNNEQFF.